This TCR beta chain was observed in a study of human T cells and chemical hapten exposure (dated by TCRdb to 2020 to 2023). For the wider study: For sensitization, 2% DPC in acetone was applied to a 2 cm by 2 cm area of upper inner arm skin. Blood was sampled from patients pre-sensitization (week 0) and at 2, 6 and about 24 weeks after DPC sensitization. This study followed changes in the peripheral blood TCR repertoire in vivo during primary and secondary sensitization of alopecia patients to the hapten diphenylcyclopropenone (DPC). Throughout the study period of roughly 24 weeks, patients also received therapeutic DPC doses to the scalp every week. The libraries were sequenced as a pool, and the TCR yield per sample differed mostly because of small variations in library volumes within the pool. The patient cohort, mostly female, included alopecia areata with under or over 50% scalp involvement, alopecia totalis and alopecia universalis. Approximately 28 alopecia patients gave blood for TCR sequencing at one to four time points (pre-sensitization, 2, 6 and 24 weeks). Patch testing was performed on the upper back with Finn chambers containing 0.01% DPC, and the patch tests were scored after 6 days according to International Contact Dermatitis Research Group standards.

The cysteine opens and the phenylalanine closes a CDR3 of 16 amino acids. Of the read, only the CDR3 DNA is kept; its 48 bases are in frame from base 1. For CDR1 and CDR2, the germline V gene lists ENHRY and SYGVKD. Trimming at the junction amounts to 4 bases on V and 1 base on J, and the germline ends lie 15 bases apart. What the research found in general, with its limitations: Because all patients had alopecia, a presumed autoimmune disease, the immune response of the patients might differ from that of healthy individuals. Expanded TCRs formed significantly more large CDR3 similarity clusters than pre-sensitization or healthy control sets, consistent with antigen-driven responses. Repeated subsampling changed both the strength of the expansion versus patch-test correlation and the threshold at which the correlation became significant. The number of PT1 expanded TCRs positively correlated with patch test score, significant at thresholds 8, 16 and 32 but not 4. No change with DPC sensitization was found in the number of TCRs above 1 in 1000 frequency, and no evidence of global repertoire structure alterations was found.

The library was made by RACE. Sequencing was performed on a NextSeq 500. During library preparation, unique molecular identifiers were attached to individual cDNA molecules so that TCRs could be counted quantitatively and reproducibly. For every blood RNA sample, sequencing covered both the TCR alpha and TCR beta chains. The original methods were these. Samples had a median of approximately 93,000 TCRs, with a range from 23,224 to 690,600. V, J and CDR3 annotation of the TCR reads was carried out using the Decombinator software suite. Every sample was subsampled to the same number of TCRs (28,000) for the PS versus PT1 abundance plots. Expanded TCRs were defined as absent before sensitization and observed at least eight times at the 2-week time point. TCRdb ran its own pipeline on the public reads, namely fastp trimming at Q25 and MiXCR clone calling, and kept in-frame beta chains. Under each unique CDR3 protein, matching rows form one entry showing the most common genes and DNA. The V and J calls reflect TCRdb's pipeline rather than the authors' work. The sample contains around 250,000 distinct CDR3 sequences, 7.5% to 10% of them found a single time. The leading ten clones occupy under 2.5% of the sample.

This clonotype was seen only a few times. Its antigen is unknown. No base quality values were provided; no much bigger clone lies one nucleotide off. The time point label of this sample denotes: pre-sensitization, week 0. The treatment or condition label on this specimen signifies: therapeutic diphenylcyclopropenone sensitization with weekly scalp DPC. Blood at each patch-test visit was drawn before the patch test was applied. Patients were eligible if aged 18 to 70, diagnosed with alopecia and judged suitable for DPC therapy, and pregnant patients were excluded. Total RNA was extracted from unfractionated whole blood that had been collected in Tempus Blood RNA tubes.

Here the chain combines TRBV10-3 and TRBJ2-3; there is no confident call for the D gene. The TCR was taken from a woman in her 40s with alopecia areata. Some clones in this sample may be carry-over from other donors' samples. The input for sequencing was whole blood, taken in connection with sensitization to the hapten diphenylcyclopropenone (DPC). The DNA sequence reads TGTGCCATCAGTGTCGACGCAAGTACTCGCACAGATACGCAGTATTTT. The resulting protein is CAISVDASTRTDTQYF.